This T cell receptor (beta chain) was identified in a study of T cells in Graves' hyperthyroidism and ophthalmopathy. The study, taken as a whole, reports: In simple terms, a model built on 13 V-J features told ophthalmopathy apart from stable hyperthyroidism. Researchers found most expanded thyroid clonotypes above 0.001 in blood as well.

There were TCR beta CDR3 regions amplified from RNA transcripts. TCR CDR3 underwent first-round RT-PCR with the HTBI primer set. Via MiXCR, TCRdb re-called the multiplex PCR reads, giving one row per CDR3 protein. The sample lists 500,000 to 600,000 distinct CDR3 sequences; about 43% were seen once. CDR3 length: 14 residues. Germline values: CDR1 SGHVS, CDR2 FNYEAQ. V was clipped by 3 bases and J by 1 base, with 9 bases between them. This clonotype was counted at least ten times. The antigen remains unidentified. Clinical symptoms, serum thyroxine and TRAb, thyroid ultrasound and orbital computed tomography together formed the diagnostic basis.

The sequence came from an adult woman with Graves' disease, either hyperthyroidism or ophthalmopathy (not recorded which). This chain connects TRBV7-6 to TRBJ1-1, with D unclear. Sequencing was carried out using peripheral blood or thyroid tissue (not recorded which). The CDR3 here is CASSFTDQNTEAFF. In DNA, the CDR3 is TGTGCCAGCAGCTTTACGGACCAGAACACTGAAGCTTTCTTT.